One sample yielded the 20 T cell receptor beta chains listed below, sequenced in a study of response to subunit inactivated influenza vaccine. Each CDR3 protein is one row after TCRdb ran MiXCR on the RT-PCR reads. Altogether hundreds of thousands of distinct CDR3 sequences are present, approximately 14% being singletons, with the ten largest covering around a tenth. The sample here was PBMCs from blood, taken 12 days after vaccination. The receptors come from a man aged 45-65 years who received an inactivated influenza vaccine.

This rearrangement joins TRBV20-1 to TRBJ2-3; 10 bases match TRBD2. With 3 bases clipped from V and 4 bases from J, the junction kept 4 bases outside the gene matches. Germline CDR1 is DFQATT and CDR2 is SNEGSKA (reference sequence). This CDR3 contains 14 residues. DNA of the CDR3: TGCAGTGCTAGCGGTAGCGGGGGGTCAGATACGCAGTATTTT. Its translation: CSASGSGGSDTQYF.

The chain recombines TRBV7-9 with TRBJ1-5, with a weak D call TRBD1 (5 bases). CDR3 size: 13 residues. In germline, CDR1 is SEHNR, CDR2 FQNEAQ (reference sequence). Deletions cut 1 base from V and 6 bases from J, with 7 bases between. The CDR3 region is CASSLGRAQPQHF. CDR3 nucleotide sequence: TGTGCCAGCAGCTTAGGCAGGGCTCAGCCCCAGCATTTT.

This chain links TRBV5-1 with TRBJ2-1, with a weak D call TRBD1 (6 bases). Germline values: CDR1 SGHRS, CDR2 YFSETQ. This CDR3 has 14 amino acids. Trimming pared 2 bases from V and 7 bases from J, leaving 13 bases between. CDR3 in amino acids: CASSLVGGGNEQFF. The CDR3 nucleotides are TGCGCCAGCAGCTTAGTTGGGGGCGGGAATGAGCAGTTCTTC.

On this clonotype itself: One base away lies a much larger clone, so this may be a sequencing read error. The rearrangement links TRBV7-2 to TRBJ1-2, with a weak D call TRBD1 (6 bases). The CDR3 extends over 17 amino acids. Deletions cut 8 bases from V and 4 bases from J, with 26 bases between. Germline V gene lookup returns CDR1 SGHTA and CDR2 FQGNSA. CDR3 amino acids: CASGSQSTGALGYGYTF. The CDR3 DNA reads TGTGCCAGCGGCTCACAGTCAACGGGGGCGCTGGGCTATGGCTACACCTTC.

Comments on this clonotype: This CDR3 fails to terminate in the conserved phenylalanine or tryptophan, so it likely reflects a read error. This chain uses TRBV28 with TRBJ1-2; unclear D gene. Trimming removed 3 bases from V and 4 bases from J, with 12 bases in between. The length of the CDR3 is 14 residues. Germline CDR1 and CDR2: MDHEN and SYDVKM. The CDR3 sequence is CASSLGESGYGYTL. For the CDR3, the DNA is TGTGCCAGCAGTTTGGGAGAATCAGGCTATGGCTACACCTTA.

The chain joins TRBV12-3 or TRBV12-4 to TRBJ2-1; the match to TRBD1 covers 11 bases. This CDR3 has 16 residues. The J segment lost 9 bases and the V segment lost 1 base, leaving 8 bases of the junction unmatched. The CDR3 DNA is TGTGCCAGCAGTTTAGGAATGGGGGGACAGGGGGTTGAGCAGTTCTTC. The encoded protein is CASSLGMGGQGVEQFF.

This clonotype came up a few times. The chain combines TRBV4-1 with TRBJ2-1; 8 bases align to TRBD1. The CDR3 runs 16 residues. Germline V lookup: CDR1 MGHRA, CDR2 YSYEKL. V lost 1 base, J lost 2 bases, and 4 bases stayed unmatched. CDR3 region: CASSQVGTGPYNEQFF. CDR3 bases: TGCGCCAGCAGCCAAGTCGGGACAGGACCCTACAATGAGCAGTTCTTC.

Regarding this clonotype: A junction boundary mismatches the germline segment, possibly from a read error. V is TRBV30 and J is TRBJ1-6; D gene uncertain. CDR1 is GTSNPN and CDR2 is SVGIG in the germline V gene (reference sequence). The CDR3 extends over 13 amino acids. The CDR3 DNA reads TGTGCCTCGAGTAAGGATGAGTATTCACCCCTCCACTTT. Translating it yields CASSKDEYSPLHF.

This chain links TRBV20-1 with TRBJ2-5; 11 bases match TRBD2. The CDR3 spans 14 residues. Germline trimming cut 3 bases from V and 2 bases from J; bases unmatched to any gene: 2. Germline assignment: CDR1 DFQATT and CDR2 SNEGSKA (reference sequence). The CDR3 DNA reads TGCAGTGCTAGTGTAGCGGGAGGGCAAGAGACCCAGTACTTC. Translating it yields CSASVAGGQETQYF.

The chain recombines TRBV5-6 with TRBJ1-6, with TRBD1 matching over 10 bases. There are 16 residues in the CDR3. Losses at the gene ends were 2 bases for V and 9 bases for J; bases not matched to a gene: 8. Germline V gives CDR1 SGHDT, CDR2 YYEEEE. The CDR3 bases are TGTGCCAGCAGCTTACCGGGACAGGGGACTTTTTCACCCCTCCACTTT. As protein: CASSLPGQGTFSPLHF.

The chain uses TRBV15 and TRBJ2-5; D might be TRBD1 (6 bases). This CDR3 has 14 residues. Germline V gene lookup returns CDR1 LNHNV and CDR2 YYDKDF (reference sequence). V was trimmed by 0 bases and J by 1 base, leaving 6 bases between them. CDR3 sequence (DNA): TGTGCCACCAGCAGAGAAGGGGGCCAAGAGACCCAGTACTTC. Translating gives CATSREGGQETQYF.

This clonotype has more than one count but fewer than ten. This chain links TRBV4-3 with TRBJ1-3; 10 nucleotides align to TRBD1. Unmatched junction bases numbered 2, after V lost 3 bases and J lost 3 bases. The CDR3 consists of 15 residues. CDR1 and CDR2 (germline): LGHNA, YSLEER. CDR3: CASSQGTGVGNTIYF. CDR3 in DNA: TGCGCCAGCAGCCAGGGGACAGGGGTTGGAAACACCATATATTTT.

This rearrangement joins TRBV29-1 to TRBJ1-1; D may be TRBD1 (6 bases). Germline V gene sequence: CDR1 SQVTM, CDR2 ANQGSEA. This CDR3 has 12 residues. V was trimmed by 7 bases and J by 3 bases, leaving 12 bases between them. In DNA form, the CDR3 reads TGCAGCGGCTACGGGGGGCACACTGAAGCTTTCTTT. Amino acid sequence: CSGYGGHTEAFF.

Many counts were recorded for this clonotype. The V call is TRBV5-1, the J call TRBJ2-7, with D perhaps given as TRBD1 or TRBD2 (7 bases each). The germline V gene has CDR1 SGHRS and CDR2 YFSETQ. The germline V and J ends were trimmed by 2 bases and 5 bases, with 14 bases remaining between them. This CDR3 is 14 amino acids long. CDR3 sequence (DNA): TGCGCCAGCAGCTTCACAGGGGAGGGCGACGAGCAGTACTTC. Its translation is CASSFTGEGDEQYF.

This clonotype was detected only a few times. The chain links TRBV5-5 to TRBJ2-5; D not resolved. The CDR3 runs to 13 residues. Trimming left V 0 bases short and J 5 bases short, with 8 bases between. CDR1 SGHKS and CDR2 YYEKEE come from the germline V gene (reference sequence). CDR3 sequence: CASSLVRRETQYF. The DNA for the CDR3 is TGTGCCAGCAGCTTGGTCCGTAGGGAGACCCAGTACTTC.

DNA of the CDR3: TGTGCCAGCAGTTTAGGCGGTGGAAGACTAGCCCATGAGCAGTTCTTC. This encodes CASSLGGGRLAHEQFF. The chain links TRBV12-3 or TRBV12-4 to TRBJ2-1, with TRBD2 matching over 7 bases. V lost 1 base, J lost 8 bases, and 11 bases stayed unmatched. The CDR3 is made up of 16 amino acids.

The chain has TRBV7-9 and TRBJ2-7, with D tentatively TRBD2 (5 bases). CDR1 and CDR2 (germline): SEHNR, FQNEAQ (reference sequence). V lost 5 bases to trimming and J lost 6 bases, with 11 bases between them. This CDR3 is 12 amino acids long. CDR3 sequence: CASSLNGVEQYF. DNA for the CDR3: TGTGCCAGCAGCCTTAACGGGGTCGAGCAGTACTTC.

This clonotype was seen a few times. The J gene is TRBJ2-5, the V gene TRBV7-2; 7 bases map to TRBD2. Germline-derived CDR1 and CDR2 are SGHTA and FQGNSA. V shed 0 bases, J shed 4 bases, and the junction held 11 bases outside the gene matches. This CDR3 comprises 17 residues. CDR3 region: CASSLALRERGRETQYF. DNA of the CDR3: TGTGCCAGCAGCTTAGCATTAAGGGAGCGGGGTCGAGAGACCCAGTACTTC.

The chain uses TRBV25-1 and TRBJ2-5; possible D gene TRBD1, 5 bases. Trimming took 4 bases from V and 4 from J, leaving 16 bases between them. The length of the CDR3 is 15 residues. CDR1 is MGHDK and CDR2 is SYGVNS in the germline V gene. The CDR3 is CASSVQGSPRETQYF. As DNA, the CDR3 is TGTGCCAGCAGTGTCCAGGGATCGCCCCGAGAGACCCAGTACTTC. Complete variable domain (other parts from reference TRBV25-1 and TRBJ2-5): EADIYQTPRYLVIGTGKKITLECSQTMGHDKMYWYQQDPGMELHLIHYSYGVNSTEKGDLSSESTVSRIRTEHFPLTLESARPSHTSQYLCASSVQGSPRETQYFGPGTRLLVL.

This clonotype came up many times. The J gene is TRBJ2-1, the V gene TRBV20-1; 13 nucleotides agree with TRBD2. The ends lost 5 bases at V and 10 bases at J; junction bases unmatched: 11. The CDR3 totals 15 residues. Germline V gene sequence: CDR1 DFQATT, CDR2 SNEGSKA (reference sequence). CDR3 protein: CSAETGLAGNDEQFF. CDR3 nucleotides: TGCAGTGCTGAAACGGGACTAGCGGGAAATGACGAGCAGTTCTTC.